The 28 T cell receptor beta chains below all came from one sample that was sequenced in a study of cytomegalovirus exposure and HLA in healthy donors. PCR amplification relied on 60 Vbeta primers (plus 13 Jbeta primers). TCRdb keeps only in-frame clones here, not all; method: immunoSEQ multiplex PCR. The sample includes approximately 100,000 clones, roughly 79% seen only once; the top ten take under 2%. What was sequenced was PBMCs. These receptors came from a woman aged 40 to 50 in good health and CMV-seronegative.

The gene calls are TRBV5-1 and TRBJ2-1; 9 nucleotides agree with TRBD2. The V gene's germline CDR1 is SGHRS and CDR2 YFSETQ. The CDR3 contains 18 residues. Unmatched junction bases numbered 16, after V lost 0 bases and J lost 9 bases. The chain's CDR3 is CASSLARLAGVIVGEQFF. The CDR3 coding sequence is TGCGCCAGCAGCTTGGCGCGGTTAGCGGGAGTAATAGTGGGTGAGCAGTTCTTC.

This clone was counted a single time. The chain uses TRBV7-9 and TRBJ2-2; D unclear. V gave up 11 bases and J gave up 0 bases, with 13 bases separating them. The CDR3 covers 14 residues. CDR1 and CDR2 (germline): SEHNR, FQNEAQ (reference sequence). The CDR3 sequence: CADLPRTNTGELFF. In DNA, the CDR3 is TGTGCCGACCTACCTAGGACGAACACCGGGGAGCTGTTTTTT.

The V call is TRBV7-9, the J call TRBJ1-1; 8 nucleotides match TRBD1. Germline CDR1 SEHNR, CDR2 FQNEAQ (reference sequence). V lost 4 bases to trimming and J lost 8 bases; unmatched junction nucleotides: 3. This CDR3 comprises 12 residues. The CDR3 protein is CASSWRTGEAFF. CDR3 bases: TGTGCCAGCAGCTGGCGGACAGGGGAAGCTTTCTTT.

The CDR3 DNA reads as TGCGCCAGCAGCTTGGGTGGGGCTCGGTACTTC. Its translation is CASSLGGARYF. The chain couples TRBV5-1 to TRBJ2-7; a weak D match, TRBD1 (5 bases). CDR1 is SGHRS, CDR2 YFSETQ, per germline. The CDR3 has 11 residues. V was shortened by 0 bases and J by 12 bases, with 10 bases between the two germline ends.

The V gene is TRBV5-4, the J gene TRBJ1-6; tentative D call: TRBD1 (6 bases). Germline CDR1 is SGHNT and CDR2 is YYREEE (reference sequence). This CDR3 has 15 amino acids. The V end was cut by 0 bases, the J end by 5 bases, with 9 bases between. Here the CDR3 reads CASSLAGVNNSPLHF. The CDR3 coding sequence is TGTGCCAGCAGCTTGGCAGGGGTAAATAATTCACCCCTCCACTTT.

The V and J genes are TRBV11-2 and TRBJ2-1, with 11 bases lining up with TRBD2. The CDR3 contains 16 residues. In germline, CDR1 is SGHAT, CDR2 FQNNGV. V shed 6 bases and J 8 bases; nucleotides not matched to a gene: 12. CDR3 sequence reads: CASSKLSGRAQYEQFF. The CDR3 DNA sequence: TGTGCCAGCAGTAAACTTAGCGGGAGGGCCCAATATGAGCAGTTCTTC. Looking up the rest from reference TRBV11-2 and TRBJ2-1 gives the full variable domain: EAGVAQSPRYKIIEKRQSVAFWCNPISGHATLYWYQQILGQGPKLLIQFQNNGVVDDSQLPKDRFSAERLKGVDSTLKIQPAKLEDSAVYLCASSKLSGRAQYEQFFGPGTRLTVL.

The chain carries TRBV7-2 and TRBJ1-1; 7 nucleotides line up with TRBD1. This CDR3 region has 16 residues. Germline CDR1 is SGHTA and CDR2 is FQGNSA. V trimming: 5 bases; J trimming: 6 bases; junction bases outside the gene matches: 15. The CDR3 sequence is CASSPRQGSPMAEAFF. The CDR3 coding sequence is TGTGCCAGCAGCCCGAGACAGGGAAGTCCAATGGCTGAAGCTTTCTTT.

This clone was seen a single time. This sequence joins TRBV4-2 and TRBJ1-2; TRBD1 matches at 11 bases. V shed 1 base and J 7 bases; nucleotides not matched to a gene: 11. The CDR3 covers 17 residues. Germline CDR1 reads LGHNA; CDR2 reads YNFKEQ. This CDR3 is CASSQVAGTGGFTGYTF. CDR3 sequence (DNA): TGTGCCAGCAGCCAAGTAGCCGGGACAGGGGGTTTCACTGGCTACACCTTC.

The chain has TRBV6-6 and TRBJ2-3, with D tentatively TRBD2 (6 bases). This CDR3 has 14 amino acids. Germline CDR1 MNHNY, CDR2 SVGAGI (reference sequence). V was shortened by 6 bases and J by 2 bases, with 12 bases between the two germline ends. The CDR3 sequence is CASRFSGSTDTQYF. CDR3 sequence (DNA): TGTGCCAGCAGATTTAGCGGCTCCACAGATACGCAGTATTTT.

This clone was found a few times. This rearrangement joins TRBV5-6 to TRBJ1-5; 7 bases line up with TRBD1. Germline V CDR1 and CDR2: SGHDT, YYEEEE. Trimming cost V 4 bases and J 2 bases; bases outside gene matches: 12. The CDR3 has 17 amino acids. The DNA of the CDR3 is TGTGCCAGCAGCCCCCTATCCCCTGGGACAGGCAATCAGCCCCAGCATTTT. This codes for CASSPLSPGTGNQPQHF.

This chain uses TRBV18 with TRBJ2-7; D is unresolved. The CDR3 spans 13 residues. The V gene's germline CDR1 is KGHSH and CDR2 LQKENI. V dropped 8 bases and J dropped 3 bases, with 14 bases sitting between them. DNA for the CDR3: TGTGCCAGCCCCCCCACCACGGTCTACGAGCAGTACTTC. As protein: CASPPTTVYEQYF.

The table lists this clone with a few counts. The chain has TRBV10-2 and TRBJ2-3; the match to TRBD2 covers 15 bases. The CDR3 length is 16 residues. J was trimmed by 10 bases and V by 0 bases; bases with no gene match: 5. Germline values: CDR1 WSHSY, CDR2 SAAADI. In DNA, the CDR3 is TGCGCCAGCAGTGAGTCGTCGGGACTAGCGGGAGGCGCGCAGTATTTT. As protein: CASSESSGLAGGAQYF.

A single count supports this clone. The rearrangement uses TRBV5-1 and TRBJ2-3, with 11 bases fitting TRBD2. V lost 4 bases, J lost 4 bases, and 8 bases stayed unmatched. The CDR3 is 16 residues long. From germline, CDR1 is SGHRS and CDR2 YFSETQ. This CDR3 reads CASSPTLAGGADTQYF. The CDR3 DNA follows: TGCGCCAGCAGCCCCACGCTAGCGGGAGGAGCAGATACGCAGTATTTT.

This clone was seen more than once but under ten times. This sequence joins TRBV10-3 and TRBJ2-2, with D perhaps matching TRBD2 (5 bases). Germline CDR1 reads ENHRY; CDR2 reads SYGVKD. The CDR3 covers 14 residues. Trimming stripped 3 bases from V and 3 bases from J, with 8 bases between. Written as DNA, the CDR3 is TGTGCCATCAGTGATCGGGGATACACCGGGGAGCTGTTTTTT. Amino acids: CAISDRGYTGELFF.

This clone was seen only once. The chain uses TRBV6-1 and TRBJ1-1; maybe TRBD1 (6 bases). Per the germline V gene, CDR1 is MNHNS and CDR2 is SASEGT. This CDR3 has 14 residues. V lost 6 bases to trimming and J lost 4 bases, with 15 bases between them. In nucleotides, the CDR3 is TGTGCCAGCAGCGTAACAGGGTCCGGCACTGAAGCTTTCTTT. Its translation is CASSVTGSGTEAFF.

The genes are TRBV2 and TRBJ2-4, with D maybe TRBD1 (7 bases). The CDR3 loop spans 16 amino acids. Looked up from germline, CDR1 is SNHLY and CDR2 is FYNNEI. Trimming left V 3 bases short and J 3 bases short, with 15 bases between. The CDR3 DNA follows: TGTGCCAGCAGTGAGAGGAGGGGGGACAGCAAAAACATTCAGTACTTC. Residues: CASSERRGDSKNIQYF.

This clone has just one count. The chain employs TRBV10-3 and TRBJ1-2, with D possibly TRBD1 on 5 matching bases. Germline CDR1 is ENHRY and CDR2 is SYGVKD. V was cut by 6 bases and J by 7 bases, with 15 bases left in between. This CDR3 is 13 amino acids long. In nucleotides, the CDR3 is TGTGCCATCAGCGAGACAGAATCAATTGGCTACACCTTC. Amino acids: CAISETESIGYTF.

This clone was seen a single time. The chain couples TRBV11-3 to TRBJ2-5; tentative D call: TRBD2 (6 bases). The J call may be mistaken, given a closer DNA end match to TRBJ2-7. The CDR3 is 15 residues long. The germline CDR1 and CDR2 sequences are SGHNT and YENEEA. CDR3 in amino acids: CASSFGGSRDSEQYF. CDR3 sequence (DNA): TGTGCCAGCAGCTTTGGAGGGTCACGGGACTCCGAGCAGTACTTC.

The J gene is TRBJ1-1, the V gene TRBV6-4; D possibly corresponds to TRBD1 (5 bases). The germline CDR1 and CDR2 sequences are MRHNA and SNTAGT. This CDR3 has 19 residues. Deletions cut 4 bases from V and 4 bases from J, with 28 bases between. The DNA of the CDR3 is TGTGCCAGCAGTGGAACAAAGAGGAGGGGAGGCCCGGCGGGCACTGAAGCTTTCTTT. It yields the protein CASSGTKRRGGPAGTEAFF.

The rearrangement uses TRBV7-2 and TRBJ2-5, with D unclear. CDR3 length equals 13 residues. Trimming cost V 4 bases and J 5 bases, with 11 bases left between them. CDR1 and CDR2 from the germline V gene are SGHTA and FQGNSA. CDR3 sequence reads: CASSSGEAETQYF. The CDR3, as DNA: TGTGCCAGCAGCTCGGGTGAAGCGGAGACCCAGTACTTC.

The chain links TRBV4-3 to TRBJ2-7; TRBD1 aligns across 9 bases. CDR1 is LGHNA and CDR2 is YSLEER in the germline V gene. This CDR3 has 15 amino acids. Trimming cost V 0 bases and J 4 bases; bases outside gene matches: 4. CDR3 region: CASSQDGTGQYEQYF. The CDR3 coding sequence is TGCGCCAGCAGCCAAGATGGGACAGGGCAGTACGAGCAGTACTTC.

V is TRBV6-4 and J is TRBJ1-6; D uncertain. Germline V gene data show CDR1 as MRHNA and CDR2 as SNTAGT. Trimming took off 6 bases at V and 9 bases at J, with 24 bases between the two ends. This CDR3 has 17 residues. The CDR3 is CASSQAGRRTSPSPLHF. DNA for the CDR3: TGTGCCAGCAGCCAGGCAGGCAGGCGAACTTCTCCTTCACCCCTCCACTTT.

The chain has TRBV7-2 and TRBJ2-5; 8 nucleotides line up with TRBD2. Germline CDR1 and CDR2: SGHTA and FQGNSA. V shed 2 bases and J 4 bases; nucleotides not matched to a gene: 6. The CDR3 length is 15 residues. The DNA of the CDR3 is TGTGCCAGCAGCTTAAACGGGGGGGCCAGAGAGACCCAGTACTTC. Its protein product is CASSLNGGARETQYF. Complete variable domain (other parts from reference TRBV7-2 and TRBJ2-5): GAGVSQSPSNKVTEKGKDVELRCDPISGHTALYWYRQSLGQGLEFLIYFQGNSAPDKSGLPSDRFSAERTGGSVSTLTIQRTQQEDSAVYLCASSLNGGARETQYFGPGTRLLVL.

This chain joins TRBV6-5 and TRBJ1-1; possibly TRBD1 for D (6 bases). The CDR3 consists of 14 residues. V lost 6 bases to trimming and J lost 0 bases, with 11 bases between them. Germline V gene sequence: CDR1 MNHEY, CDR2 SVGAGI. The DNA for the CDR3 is TGTGCCAGCAGATGGGACAACATGAACACTGAAGCTTTCTTT. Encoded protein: CASRWDNMNTEAFF.

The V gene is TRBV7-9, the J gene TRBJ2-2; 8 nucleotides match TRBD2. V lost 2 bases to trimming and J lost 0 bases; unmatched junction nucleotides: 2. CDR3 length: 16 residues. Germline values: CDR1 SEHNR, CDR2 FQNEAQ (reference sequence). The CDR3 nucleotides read TGTGCCAGCAGCTTATTGACTAGCGCGAACACCGGGGAGCTGTTTTTT. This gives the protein CASSLLTSANTGELFF.

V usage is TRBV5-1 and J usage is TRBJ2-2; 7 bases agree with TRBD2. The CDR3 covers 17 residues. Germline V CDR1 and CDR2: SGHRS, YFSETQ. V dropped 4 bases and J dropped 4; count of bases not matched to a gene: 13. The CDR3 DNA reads TGCGCCAGCAGCGGACGGGCGGGAGTTGTAGGCACCGGGGAGCTGTTTTTT. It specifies CASSGRAGVVGTGELFF.

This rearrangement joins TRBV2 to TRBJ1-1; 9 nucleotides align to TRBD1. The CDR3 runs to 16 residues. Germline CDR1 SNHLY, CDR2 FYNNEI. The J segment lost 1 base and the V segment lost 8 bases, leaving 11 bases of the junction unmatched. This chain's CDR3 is CASREDRGSSNTEAFF. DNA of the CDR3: TGTGCCAGCCGAGAAGACAGGGGGTCTTCGAACACTGAAGCTTTCTTT.

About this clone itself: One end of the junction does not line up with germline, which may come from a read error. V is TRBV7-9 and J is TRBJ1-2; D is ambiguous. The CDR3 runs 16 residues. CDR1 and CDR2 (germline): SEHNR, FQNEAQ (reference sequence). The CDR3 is CSSSLADFRTDYGYTF. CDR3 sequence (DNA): TGTTCCAGCAGCTTAGCGGATTTCAGGACTGACTATGGCTACACCTTC. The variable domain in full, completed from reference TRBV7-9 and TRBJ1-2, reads DTGVSQNPRHKITKRGQNVTFRCDPISEHNRLYWYRQTLGQGPEFLTYFQNEAQLEKSRLLSDRFSAERPKGSFSTLEIQRTEQGDSAMYLCSSSLADFRTDYGYTFGSGTRLTVV.